This record looks at one TCR beta chain sequence and its context. Its matching antigen is unknown. Germline V gene sequence: CDR1 LGHDT, CDR2 YNNKEL (reference sequence). The V gene lost 1 base and the J gene lost 7 bases, with 14 bases spanning the gap. The CDR3 length is 16 residues. The sample's time point: pre-sensitization, week 0. Treatment defined: therapeutic diphenylcyclopropenone sensitization with weekly scalp DPC. Unfractionated whole blood served as the source for total RNA extraction. This entry comes from a study of human T cells and chemical hapten exposure. Looking at the study overall: The patch tests put 0.01% DPC on the skin of the upper back and were read 6 days later. Variation in per-sample TCR yields came mainly from small pooled library volume differences. Study conclusions and caveats: Counts of expanded TCRs (at PT1) showed a positive correlation with patch test score.

TCRdb used MiXCR to reprocess the RACE reads, holding one entry per CDR3 protein. The sample gives 280,000 or so distinct CDR3 sequences, approximately 7.5% of which show up once; 0.9% to 1.5% is in the top ten. Here the sequenced sample was whole blood, taken in connection with sensitization to the hapten diphenylcyclopropenone (DPC). The TCR sequence derives from a man between 18 and 35 years old with alopecia areata. Some clones in this sample may be carry-over from other donors' samples. The chain carries TRBV3-1 and TRBJ1-6; D gene uncertain. In DNA form, the CDR3 reads TGTGCCAGCAGCCAAGTCGGGTCAGGAGGGAATTCACCCCTCCACTTT. This codes for CASSQVGSGGNSPLHF.